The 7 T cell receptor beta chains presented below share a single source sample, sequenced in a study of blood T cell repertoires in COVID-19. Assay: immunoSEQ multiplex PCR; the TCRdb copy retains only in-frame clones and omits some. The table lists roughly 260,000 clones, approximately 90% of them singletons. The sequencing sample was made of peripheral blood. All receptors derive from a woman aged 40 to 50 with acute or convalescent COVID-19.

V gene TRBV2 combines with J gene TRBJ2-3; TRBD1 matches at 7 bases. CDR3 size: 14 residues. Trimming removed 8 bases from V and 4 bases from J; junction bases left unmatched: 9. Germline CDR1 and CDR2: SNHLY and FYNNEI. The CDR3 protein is CASGRQGRPDTQYF. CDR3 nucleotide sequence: TGTGCCAGCGGACGACAGGGAAGGCCAGATACGCAGTATTTT. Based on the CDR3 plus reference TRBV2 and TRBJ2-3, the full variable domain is EPEVTQTPSHQVTQMGQEVILRCVPISNHLYFYWYRQILGQKVEFLVSFYNNEISEKSEIFDDQFSVERPDGSNFTLKIRSTKLEDSAMYFCASGRQGRPDTQYFGPGTRLTVL.

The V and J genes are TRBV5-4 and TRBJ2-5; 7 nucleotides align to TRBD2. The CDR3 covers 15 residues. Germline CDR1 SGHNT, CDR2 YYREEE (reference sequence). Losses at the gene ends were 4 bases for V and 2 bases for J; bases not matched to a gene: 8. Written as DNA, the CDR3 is TGTGCCAGCAGCCCCAGGGCGGGAGAACAAGAGACCCAGTACTTC. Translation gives CASSPRAGEQETQYF.

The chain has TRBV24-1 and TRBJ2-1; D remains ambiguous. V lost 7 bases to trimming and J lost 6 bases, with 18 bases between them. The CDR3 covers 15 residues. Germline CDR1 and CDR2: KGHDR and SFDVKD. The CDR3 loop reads CATSPPTTPINEQFF. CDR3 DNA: TGTGCCACCAGCCCCCCCACTACCCCTATCAATGAGCAGTTCTTC.

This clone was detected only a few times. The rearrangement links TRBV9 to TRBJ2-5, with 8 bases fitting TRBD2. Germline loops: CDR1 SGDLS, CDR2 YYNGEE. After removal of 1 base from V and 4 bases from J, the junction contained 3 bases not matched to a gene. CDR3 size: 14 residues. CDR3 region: CASSVSGGLETQYF. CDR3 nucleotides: TGTGCCAGCAGCGTATCGGGGGGGCTAGAGACCCAGTACTTC.

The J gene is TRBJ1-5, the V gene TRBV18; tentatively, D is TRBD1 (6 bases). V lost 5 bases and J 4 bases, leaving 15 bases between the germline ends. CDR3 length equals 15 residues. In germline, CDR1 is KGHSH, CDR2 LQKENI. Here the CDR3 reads CASSVRGSSNQPQHF. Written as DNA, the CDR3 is TGTGCCAGCTCAGTCAGGGGCAGTTCAAATCAGCCCCAGCATTTT.

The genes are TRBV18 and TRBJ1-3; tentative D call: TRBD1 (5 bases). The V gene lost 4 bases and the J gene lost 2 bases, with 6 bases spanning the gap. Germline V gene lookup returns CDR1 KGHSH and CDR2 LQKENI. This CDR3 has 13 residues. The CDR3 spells CASSQGPGNTIYF. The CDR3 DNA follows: TGTGCCAGCTCACAGGGGCCTGGAAACACCATATATTTT.

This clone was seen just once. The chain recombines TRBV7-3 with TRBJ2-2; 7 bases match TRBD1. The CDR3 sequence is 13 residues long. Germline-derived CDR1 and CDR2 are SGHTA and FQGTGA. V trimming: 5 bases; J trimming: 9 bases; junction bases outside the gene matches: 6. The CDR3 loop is CASSPDRDRELFF. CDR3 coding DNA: TGTGCCAGCAGCCCCGACAGGGACCGGGAGCTGTTTTTT.